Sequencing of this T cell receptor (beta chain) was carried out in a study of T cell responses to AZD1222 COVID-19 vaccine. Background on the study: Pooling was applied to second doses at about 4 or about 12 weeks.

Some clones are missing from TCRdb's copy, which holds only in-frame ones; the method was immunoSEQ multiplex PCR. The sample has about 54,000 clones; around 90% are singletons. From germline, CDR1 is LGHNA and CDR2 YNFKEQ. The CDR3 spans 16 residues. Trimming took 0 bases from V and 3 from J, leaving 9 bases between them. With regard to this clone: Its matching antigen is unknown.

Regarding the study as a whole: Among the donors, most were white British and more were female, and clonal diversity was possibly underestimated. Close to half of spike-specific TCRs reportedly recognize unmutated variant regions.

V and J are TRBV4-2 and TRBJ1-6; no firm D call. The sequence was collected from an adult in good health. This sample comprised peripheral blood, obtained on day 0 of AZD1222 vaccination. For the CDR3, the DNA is TGTGCCAGCAGCCAAGAGAACTTGGACTATAATTCACCCCTCCACTTT. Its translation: CASSQENLDYNSPLHF.